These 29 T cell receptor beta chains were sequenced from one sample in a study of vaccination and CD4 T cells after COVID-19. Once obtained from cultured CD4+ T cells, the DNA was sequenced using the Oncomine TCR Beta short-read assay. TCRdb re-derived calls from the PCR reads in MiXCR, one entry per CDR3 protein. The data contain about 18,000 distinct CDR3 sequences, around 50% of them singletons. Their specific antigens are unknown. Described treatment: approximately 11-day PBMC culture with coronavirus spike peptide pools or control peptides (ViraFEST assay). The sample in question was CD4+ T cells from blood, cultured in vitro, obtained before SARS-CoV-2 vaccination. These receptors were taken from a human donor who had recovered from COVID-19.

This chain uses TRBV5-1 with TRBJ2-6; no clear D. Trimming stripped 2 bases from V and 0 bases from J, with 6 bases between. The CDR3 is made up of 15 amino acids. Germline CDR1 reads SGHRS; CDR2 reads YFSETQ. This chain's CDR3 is CASSLLVSGANVLTF. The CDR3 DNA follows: TGCGCCAGCAGCTTATTGGTCTCTGGGGCCAACGTCCTGACTTTC.

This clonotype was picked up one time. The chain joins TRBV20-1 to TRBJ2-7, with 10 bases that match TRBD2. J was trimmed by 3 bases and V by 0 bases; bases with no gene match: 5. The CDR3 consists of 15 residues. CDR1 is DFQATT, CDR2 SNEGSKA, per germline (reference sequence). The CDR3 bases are TGCAGTGCTAGAGATCGGGCTAGCGGGAGCTACGAGCAGTACTTC. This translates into CSARDRASGSYEQYF.

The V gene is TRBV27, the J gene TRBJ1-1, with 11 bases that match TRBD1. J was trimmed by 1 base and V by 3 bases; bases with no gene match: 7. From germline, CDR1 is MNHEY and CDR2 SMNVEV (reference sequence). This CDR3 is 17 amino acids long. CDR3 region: CASSFQPGQGENTEAFF. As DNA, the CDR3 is TGTGCCAGCAGTTTCCAACCGGGACAGGGGGAGAACACTGAAGCTTTCTTT.

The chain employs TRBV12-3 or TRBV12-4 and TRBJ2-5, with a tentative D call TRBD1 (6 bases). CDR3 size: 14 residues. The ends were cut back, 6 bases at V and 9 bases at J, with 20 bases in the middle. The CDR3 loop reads CASSLTRTALSQYF. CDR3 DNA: TGTGCCAGCAGCCTAACCAGGACAGCCTTGTCCCAGTACTTC.

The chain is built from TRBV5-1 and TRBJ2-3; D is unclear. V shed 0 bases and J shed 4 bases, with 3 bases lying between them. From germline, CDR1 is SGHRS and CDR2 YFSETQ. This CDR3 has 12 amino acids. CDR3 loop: CASSLESDTQYF. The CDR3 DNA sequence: TGCGCCAGCAGCTTGGAGTCAGATACGCAGTATTTT.

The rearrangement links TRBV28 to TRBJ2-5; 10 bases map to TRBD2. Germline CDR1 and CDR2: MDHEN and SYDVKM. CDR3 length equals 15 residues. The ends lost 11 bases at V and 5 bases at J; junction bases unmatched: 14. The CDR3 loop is CAAQTPGLATETQYF. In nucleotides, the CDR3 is TGTGCCGCACAAACCCCGGGACTAGCGACTGAGACCCAGTACTTC.

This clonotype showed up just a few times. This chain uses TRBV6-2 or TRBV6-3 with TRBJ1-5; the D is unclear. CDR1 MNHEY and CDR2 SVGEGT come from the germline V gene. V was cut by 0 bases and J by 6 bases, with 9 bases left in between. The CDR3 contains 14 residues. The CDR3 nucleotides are TGTGCCAGCAGTTACTCGTTCGATCTTCAGCCCCAGCATTTT. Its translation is CASSYSFDLQPQHF.

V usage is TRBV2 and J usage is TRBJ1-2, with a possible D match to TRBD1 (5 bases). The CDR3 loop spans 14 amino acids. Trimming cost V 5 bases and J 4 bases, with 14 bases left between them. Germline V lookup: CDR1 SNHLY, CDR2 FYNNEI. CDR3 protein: CASSIVQATYGYTF. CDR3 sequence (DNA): TGTGCCAGCAGTATAGTACAGGCAACCTATGGCTACACCTTC.

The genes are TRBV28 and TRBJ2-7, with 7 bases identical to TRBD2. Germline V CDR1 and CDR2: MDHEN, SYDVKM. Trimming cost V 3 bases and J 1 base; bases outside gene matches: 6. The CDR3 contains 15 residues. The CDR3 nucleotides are TGTGCCAGCAGTTTTGATCTAGCGGTGTCCTACGAGCAGTACTTC. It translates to CASSFDLAVSYEQYF.

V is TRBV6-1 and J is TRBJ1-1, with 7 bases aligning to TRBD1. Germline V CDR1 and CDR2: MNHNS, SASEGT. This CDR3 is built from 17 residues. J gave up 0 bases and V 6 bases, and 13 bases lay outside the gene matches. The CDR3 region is CASRHKTGTRMNTEAFF. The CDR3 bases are TGTGCCAGCAGACACAAGACAGGGACCCGGATGAACACTGAAGCTTTCTTT.

In nucleotides, the CDR3 is TGTGCCATCAACGAAGGACAGGGGGCGCCTGAGACCCAGTACTTC. It encodes CAINEGQGAPETQYF. The rearrangement joins TRBV10-3 to TRBJ2-5; 11 bases map to TRBD1. Trimming cost V 7 bases and J 5 bases; bases outside gene matches: 9. Germline V gene sequence: CDR1 ENHRY, CDR2 SYGVKD. This CDR3 comprises 15 residues.

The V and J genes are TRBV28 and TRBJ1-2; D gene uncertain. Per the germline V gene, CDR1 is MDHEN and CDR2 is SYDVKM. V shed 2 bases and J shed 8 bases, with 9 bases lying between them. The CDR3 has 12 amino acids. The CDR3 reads CASSLPQDGYTF. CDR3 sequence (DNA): TGTGCCAGCAGTTTACCCCAGGACGGCTACACCTTC.

DNA for the CDR3: TGTGCCAGCAGTTCGTCCGGCACTAGCCATGAGCAGTTCTTC. Its protein product is CASSSSGTSHEQFF. The chain employs TRBV6-5 and TRBJ2-1; tentatively, D is TRBD2 (6 bases). This CDR3 spans 14 amino acids. The ends were cut back, 4 bases at V and 8 bases at J, with 15 bases in the middle. Germline values: CDR1 MNHEY, CDR2 SVGAGI.

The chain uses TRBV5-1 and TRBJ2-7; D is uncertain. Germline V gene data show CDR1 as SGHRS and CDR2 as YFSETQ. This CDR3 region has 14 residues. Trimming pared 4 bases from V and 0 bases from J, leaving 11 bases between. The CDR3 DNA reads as TGCGCCAGCAGCCCAGTAGAGGACTCCTACGAGCAGTACTTC. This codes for CASSPVEDSYEQYF. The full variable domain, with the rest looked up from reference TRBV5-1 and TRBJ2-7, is KAGVTQTPRYLIKTRGQQVTLSCSPISGHRSVSWYQQTPGQGLQFLFEYFSETQRNKGNFPGRFSGRQFSNSRSEMNVSTLELGDSALYLCASSPVEDSYEQYFGPGTRLTVT.

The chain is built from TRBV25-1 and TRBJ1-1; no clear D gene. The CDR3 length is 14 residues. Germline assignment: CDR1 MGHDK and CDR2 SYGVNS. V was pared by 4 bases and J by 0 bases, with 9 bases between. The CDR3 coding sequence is TGTGCCAGCAGTGGTCCGACGCTGAACACTGAAGCTTTCTTT. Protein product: CASSGPTLNTEAFF.

CDR3 sequence reads: CSATKSGLGSNEQFF. For the CDR3, the DNA is TGCAGTGCAACGAAATCCGGACTGGGATCAAATGAGCAGTTCTTC. The J gene is TRBJ2-1, the V gene TRBV20-1, with TRBD2 as a possible D gene (5 bases). The CDR3 is made up of 15 amino acids. Germline CDR1 and CDR2: DFQATT and SNEGSKA (reference sequence). Trimming removed 6 bases at V and 7 bases at J, with 22 bases between.

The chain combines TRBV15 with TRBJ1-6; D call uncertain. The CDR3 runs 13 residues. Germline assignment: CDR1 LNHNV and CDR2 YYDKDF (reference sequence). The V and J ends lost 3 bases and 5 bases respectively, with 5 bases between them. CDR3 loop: CATSRSNNSPLHF. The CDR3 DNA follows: TGTGCCACCAGCAGGTCGAATAATTCACCCCTCCACTTT.

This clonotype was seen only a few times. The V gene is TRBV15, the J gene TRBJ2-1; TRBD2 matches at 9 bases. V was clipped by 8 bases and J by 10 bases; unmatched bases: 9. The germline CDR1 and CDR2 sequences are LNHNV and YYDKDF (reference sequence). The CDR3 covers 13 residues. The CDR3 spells CATSLSGSREQFF. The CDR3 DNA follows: TGTGCCACCTCTCTTAGCGGGAGCAGGGAGCAGTTCTTC.

CDR3 amino acids: CASKRGQAYNEQFF. In DNA form, the CDR3 reads TGTGCCAGCAAGAGAGGTCAGGCCTACAATGAGCAGTTCTTC. The gene calls are TRBV6-1 and TRBJ2-1, with D uncertain. Between the trimmed V and J ends, which lost 7 bases and 2 bases, there was a span of 12 bases. Germline CDR1 is MNHNS and CDR2 is SASEGT. The CDR3 runs to 14 residues.

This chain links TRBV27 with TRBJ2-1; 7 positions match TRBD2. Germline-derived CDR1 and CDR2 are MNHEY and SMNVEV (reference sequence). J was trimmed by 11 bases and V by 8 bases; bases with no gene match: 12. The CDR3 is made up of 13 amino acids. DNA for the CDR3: TGTGCCAGCTCTGGGGGGAGGGCCTCCAAGCAGTTCTTC. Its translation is CASSGGRASKQFF.

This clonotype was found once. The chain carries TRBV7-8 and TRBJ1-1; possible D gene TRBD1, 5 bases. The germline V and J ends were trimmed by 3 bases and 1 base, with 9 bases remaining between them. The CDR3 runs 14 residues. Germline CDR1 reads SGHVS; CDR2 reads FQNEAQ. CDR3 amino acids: CASSLAGRNTEAFF. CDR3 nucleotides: TGTGCCAGCAGCTTGGCAGGGAGGAACACTGAAGCTTTCTTT.

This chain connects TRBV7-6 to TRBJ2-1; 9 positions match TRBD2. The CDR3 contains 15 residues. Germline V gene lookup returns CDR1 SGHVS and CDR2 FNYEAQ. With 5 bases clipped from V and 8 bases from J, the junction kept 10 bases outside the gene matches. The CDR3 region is CASSPGVAGVYEQFF. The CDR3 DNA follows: TGTGCCAGCAGCCCCGGAGTAGCGGGAGTTTATGAGCAGTTCTTC.

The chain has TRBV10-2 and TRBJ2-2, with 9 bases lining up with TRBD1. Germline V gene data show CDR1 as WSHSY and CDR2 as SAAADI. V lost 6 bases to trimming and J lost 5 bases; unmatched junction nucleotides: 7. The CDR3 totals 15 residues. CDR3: CASRSGTGITGELFF. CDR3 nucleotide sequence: TGCGCCAGCAGGTCCGGGACAGGGATTACCGGGGAGCTGTTTTTT.

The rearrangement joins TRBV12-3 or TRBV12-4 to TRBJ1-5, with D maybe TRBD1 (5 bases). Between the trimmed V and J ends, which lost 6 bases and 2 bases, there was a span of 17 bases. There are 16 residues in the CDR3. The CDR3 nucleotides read TGTGCCAGCAGCCTTGCCCTAGGGACGGGCAATCAGCCCCAGCATTTT. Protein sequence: CASSLALGTGNQPQHF.

The CDR3 is CASSRVSGNTIYF. The CDR3 region has the DNA TGTGCCAGCAGTCGGGTGTCTGGAAACACCATATATTTT. The gene calls are TRBV27 and TRBJ1-3; D ambiguous. The V gene's germline CDR1 is MNHEY and CDR2 SMNVEV (reference sequence). Trimming took 5 bases from V and 1 from J, leaving 6 bases between them. This CDR3 comprises 13 residues.

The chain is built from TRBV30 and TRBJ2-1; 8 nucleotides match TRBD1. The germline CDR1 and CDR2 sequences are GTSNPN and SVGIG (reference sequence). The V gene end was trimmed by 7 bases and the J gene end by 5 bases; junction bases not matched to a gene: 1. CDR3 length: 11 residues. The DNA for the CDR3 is TGTGCCTCGGACAGGGACAATGAGCAGTTCTTC. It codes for CASDRDNEQFF.

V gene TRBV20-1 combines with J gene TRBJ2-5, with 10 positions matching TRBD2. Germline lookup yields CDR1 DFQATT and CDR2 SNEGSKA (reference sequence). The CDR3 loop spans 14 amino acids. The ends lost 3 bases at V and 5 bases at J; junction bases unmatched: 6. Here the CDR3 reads CSASLLAGTETQYF. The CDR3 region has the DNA TGCAGTGCTAGCCTACTAGCGGGAACGGAGACCCAGTACTTC.

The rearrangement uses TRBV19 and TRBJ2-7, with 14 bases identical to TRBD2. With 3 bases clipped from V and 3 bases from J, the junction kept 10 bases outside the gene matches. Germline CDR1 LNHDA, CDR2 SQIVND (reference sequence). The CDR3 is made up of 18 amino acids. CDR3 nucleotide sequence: TGTGCCAGTAGTATCGCAGGGACTAGCGGGAGAGGCGGCTACGAGCAGTACTTC. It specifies CASSIAGTSGRGGYEQYF.

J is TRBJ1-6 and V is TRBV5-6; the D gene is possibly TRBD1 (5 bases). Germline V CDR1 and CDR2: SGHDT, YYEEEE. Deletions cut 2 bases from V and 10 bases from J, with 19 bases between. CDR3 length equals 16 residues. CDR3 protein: CASSFVGGAKDSPLHF. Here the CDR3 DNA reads TGTGCCAGCAGCTTTGTCGGCGGGGCGAAGGACTCACCCCTCCACTTT.